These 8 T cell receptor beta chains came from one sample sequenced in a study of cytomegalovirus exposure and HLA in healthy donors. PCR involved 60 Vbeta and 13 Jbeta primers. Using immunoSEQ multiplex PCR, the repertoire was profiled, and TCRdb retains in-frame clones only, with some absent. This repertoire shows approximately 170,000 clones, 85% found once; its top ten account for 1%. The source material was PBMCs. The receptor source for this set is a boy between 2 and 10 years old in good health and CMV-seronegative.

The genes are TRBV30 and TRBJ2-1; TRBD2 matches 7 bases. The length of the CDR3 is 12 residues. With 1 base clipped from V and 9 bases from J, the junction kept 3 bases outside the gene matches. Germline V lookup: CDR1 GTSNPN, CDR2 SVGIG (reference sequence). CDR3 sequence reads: CAWSAGGPEQFF. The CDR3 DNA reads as TGTGCCTGGAGTGCGGGAGGACCTGAGCAGTTCTTC.

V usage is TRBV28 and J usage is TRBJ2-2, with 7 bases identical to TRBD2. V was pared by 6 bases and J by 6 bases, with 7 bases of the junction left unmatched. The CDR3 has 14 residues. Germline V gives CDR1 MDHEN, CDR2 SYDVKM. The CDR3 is CASRQGGPSGELFF. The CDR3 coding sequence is TGTGCCAGCAGGCAGGGAGGGCCGTCCGGGGAGCTGTTTTTT.

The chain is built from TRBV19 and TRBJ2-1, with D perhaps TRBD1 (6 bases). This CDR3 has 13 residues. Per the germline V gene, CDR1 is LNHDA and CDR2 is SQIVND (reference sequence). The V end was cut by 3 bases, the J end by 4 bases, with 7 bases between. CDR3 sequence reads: CASSIRGYNEQFF. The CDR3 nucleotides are TGTGCCAGTAGTATCAGGGGTTACAATGAGCAGTTCTTC.

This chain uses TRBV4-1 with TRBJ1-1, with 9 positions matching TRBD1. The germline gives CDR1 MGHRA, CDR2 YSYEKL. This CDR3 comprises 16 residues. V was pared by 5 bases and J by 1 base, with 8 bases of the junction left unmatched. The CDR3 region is CASSLRTGDPNTEAFF. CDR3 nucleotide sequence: TGCGCCAGCAGCTTACGGACAGGGGACCCGAACACTGAAGCTTTCTTT.

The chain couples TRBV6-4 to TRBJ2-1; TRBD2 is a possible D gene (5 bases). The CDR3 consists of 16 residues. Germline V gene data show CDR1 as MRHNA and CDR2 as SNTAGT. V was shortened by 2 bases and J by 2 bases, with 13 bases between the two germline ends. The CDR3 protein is CASSDLATRAYNEQFF. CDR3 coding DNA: TGTGCCAGCAGTGACCTCGCTACTAGGGCCTACAATGAGCAGTTCTTC.

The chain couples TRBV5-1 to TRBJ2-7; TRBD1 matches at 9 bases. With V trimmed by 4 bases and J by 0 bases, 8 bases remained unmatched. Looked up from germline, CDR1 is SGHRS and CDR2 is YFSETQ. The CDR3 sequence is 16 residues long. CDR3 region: CASSVQIQGASYEQYF. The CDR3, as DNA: TGCGCCAGCAGCGTACAGATACAGGGGGCCTCCTACGAGCAGTACTTC.

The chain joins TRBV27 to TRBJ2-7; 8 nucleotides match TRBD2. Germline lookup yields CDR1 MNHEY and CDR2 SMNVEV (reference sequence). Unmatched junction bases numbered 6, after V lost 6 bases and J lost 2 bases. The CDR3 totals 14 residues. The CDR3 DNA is TGTGCCAGCAGAGACACGGGGGGGACCTACGAGCAGTACGTC. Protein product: CASRDTGGTYEQYV.

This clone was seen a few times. CDR3 in DNA: TGTGCCAGCAGCGTAGCTCGAGGGAGGGCCGACACCGGGGAGCTGTTTTTT. Amino acids: CASSVARGRADTGELFF. The chain couples TRBV9 to TRBJ2-2; 7 bases are a match to TRBD2. The CDR3 spans 17 residues. The germline CDR1 and CDR2 sequences are SGDLS and YYNGEE. The J segment lost 3 bases and the V segment lost 0 bases, leaving 8 bases of the junction unmatched.